This TCR beta chain emerged from a study of shared clonotypes between healthy human individuals. Regarding this clone: Its antigen is not identified.

Study results and caveats: Measured sharing among donors was expected to vary with sequencing depth.

Genomic DNA (from each subset) was split evenly across several immunoSEQ plates. The protocol was immunoSEQ multiplex PCR, while the TCRdb copy is restricted to in-frame clones and leaves out a portion. The table lists about 380,000 clones, around 96% of them singletons. The source of this sequence is a man aged 25 to 40 in good health. The sequenced material came from memory CD8+ T cells sorted from blood. Subset meaning: CD45RO+ cells pooled with CCR7-negative TemRA cells.

Written as DNA, the CDR3 is TGTGCCAGCAGCTTATGGGGGGTCTTAACCGGGGAGCTGTTTTTT. Its translation is CASSLWGVLTGELFF. This chain uses TRBV7-9 with TRBJ2-2; a possible D gene is TRBD2 (6 bases). Germline V gene sequence: CDR1 SEHNR, CDR2 FQNEAQ (reference sequence). V lost 2 bases, J lost 5 bases, and 12 bases lay in between. This CDR3 region has 15 residues.